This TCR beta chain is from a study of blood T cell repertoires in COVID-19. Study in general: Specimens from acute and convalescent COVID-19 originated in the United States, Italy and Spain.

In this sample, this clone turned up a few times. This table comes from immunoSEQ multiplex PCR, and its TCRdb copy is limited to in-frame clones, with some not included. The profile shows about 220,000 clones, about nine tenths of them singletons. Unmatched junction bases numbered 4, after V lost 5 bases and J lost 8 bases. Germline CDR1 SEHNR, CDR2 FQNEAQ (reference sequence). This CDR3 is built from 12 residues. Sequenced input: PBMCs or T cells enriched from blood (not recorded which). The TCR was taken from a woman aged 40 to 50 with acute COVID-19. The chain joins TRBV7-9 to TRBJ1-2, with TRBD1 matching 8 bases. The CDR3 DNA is TGTGCCAGCAGCACAGGACAGGGCGGCTACACCTTC. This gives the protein CASSTGQGGYTF.